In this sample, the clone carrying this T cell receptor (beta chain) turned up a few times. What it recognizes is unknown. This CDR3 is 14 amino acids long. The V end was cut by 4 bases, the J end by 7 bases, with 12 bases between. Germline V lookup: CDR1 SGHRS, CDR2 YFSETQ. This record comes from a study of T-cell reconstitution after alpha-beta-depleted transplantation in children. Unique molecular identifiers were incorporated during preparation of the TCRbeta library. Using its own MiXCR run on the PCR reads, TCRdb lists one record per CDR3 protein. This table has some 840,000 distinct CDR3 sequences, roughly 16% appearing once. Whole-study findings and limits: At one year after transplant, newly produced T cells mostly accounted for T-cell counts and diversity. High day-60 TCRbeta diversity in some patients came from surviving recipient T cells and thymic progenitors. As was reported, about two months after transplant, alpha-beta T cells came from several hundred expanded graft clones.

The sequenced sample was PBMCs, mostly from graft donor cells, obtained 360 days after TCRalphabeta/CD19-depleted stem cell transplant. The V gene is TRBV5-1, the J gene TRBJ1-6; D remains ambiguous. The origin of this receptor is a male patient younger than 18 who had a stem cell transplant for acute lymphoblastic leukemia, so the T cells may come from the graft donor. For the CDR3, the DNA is TGCGCCAGCAGCCCGCGGGGAGGGAATTCACCCCTCCACTTT. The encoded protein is CASSPRGGNSPLHF.